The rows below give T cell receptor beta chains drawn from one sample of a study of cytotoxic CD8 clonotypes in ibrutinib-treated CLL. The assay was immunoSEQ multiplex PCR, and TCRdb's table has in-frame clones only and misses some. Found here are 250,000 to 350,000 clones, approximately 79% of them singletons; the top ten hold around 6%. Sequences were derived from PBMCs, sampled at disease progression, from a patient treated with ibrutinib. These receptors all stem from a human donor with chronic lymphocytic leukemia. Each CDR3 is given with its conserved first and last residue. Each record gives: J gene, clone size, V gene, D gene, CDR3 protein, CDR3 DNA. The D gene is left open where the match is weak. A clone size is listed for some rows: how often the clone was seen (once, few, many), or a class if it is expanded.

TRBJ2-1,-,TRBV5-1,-,CASSLDWGHEQFF,TGCGCCAGCAGCTTGGATTGGGGCCATGAGCAGTTCTTC
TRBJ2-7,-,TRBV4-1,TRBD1,CASSQVGRGPREQYF,TGCGCCAGCAGCCAAGTCGGCAGGGGGCCAAGAGAGCAGTACTTC
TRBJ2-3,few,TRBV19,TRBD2,CASSSGTSGLTDTQYF,TGTGCCAGTAGTTCTGGGACTAGCGGGCTCACAGATACGCAGTATTTT
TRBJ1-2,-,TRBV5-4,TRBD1,CASSPSGQGLGPYTF,TGTGCCAGCAGCCCGTCGGGACAGGGGCTTGGGCCCTACACCTTC
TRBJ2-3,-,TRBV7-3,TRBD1,CASSLTGGIRSDTQYF,TGTGCCAGCAGCCTCACAGGGGGCATCCGGTCAGATACGCAGTATTTT
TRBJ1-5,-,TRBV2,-,CASSSWENQPQHF,TGTGCCAGCAGTTCATGGGAGAATCAGCCCCAGCATTTT
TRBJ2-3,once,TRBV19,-,CASSLGTDTQYF,TGTGCCAGTAGTTTGGGCACAGATACGCAGTATTTT
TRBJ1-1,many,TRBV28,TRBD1,CASSSTAGTGVAEAFF,TGTGCCAGCAGTTCGACCGCCGGGACAGGGGTCGCTGAAGCTTTCTTT
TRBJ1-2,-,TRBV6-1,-,CASSETGRVGYTF,TGTGCCAGCAGTGAAACAGGGAGGGTGGGCTACACCTTC
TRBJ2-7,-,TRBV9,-,CASSEGVAPYEQYF,TGTGCCAGCAGCGAGGGGGTAGCCCCCTACGAGCAGTACTTC
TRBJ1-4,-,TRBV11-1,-,CASSRSLASEKLFF,TGTGCCAGCAGCCGTTCGTTGGCAAGTGAAAAACTGTTTTTT
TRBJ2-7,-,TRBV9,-,CASSVESDSSSYEQYF,TGTGCCAGCAGCGTAGAAAGCGATTCGAGCTCCTACGAGCAGTACTTC
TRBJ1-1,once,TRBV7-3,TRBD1,CASSLTARDREGSTEAFF,TGTGCCAGCAGCTTAACTGCAAGGGACAGGGAAGGGAGTACTGAAGCTTTCTTT
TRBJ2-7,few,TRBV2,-,CASVQGDPLYSYEQYF,TGTGCCAGCGTCCAGGGAGACCCTCTCTACTCCTACGAGCAGTACTTC
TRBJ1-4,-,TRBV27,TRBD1,CASSLRQGAANEKLFF,TGTGCCAGCAGTCTAAGACAGGGGGCGGCTAATGAAAAACTGTTTTTT
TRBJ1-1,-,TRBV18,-,CASSPVGVTEAFF,TGTGCCAGCTCACCAGTCGGGGTTACTGAAGCTTTCTTT
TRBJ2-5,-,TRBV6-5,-,CASSSGQMYQETQYF,TGTGCCAGCAGTTCCGGACAGATGTACCAAGAGACCCAGTACTTC
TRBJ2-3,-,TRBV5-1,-,CASSLGAMGADTQYF,TGCGCCAGCAGCTTGGGGGCCATGGGGGCAGATACGCAGTATTTT
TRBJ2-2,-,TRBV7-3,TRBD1,CATGTANTGELFF,TGTGCCACCGGGACAGCGAACACCGGGGAGCTGTTTTTT
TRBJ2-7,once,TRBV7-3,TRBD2,CASSLASGDFYEQYF,TGTGCCAGCAGCTTGGCAAGCGGGGATTTCTACGAGCAGTACTTC
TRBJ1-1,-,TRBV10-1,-,CASKDGNTEAFF,TGCGCCAGCAAAGACGGGAACACTGAAGCTTTCTTT
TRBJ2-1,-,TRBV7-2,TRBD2,CASRRTSDNNEQFF,TGTGCCAGCAGGCGGACTAGCGACAACAATGAGCAGTTCTTC
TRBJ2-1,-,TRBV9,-,CASSVLLWTSEQFF,TGTGCCAGCAGCGTGCTATTATGGACGAGTGAGCAGTTCTTC
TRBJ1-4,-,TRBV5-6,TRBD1,CASSSSTGGAWSEKLFF,TGTGCCAGCAGCTCATCCACAGGGGGCGCGTGGAGTGAAAAACTGTTTTTT
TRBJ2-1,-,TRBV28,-,CASSFGGTASYNEQFF,TGTGCCAGCAGTTTTGGGGGGACCGCTTCCTACAATGAGCAGTTCTTC
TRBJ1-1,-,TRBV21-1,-,CASHSPGGQGEYTEAFF,TGTGCCAGCCATAGCCCGGGAGGCCAGGGTGAATACACTGAAGCTTTCTTT
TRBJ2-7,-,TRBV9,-,CASSVVRGQVKEQYF,TGTGCCAGCAGCGTAGTTCGGGGGCAGGTTAAGGAGCAGTACTTC
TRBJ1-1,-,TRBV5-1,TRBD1,CASRNRQGETEAFF,TGCGCCAGCAGGAACCGACAGGGGGAGACTGAAGCTTTCTTT
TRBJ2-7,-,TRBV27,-,CASSLSRGAEQYF,TGTGCCAGCAGTTTATCACGGGGGGCCGAGCAGTACTTC
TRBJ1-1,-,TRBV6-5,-,CASSSGKNTEAFF,TGTGCCAGCAGTTCAGGCAAGAACACTGAAGCTTTCTTT
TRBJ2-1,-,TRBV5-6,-,CASSLDQGLFF,TGTGCCAGCAGCCTGGACCAGGGGTTGTTCTTC
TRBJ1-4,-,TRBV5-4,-,CASSLVRPKGEKLFF,TGTGCCAGCAGCTTGGTAAGGCCCAAGGGTGAAAAACTGTTTTTT
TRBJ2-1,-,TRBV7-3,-,CASSPEGGGPNEQFF,TGTGCCAGCAGCCCTGAGGGCGGGGGCCCCAATGAGCAGTTCTTC
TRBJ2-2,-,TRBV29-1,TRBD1,CSVRTGPYTGELFF,TGCAGCGTCCGGACAGGGCCCTACACCGGGGAGCTGTTTTTT
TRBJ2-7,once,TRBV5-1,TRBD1,CASSLMAGGYEQYF,TGCGCCAGCAGCTTAATGGCAGGGGGCTACGAGCAGTACTTC
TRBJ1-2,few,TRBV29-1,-,CSVEAGPGRGYTF,TGCAGCGTTGAAGCGGGGCCCGGGAGAGGCTACACCTTC
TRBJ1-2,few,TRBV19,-,CASSPGQKAGGYTF,TGTGCCAGTAGTCCGGGACAAAAGGCGGGAGGCTACACCTTC
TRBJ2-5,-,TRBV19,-,CASSIWGQETQYF,TGTGCCAGTAGTATTTGGGGGCAAGAGACCCAGTACTTC
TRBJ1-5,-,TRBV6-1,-,CASSEPLLAEHNQPQHF,TGTGCCAGCAGTGAACCACTCTTAGCAGAGCACAATCAGCCCCAGCATTTT
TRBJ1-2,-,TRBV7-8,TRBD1,CASSLPRRDRGPRGGYTF,TGTGCCAGCAGCCTCCCTCGCCGGGACAGGGGGCCCCGTGGTGGCTACACCTTC
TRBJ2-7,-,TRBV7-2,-,CASSLVQGGYEQYF,TGTGCCAGCAGCTTAGTGCAGGGGGGGTACGAGCAGTACTTC
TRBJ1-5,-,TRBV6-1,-,CASVRTRQGRQPQHF,TGTGCCAGCGTGAGAACGCGGCAGGGACGTCAGCCCCAGCATTTT
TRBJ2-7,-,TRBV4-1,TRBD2,CASSHGLGGGETYEQYF,TGCGCCAGCAGCCACGGCTTGGGCGGGGGGGAGACCTACGAGCAGTACTTC
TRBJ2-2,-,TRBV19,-,CASSKLTKNTGELFF,TGTGCCAGTAGTAAGCTAACCAAGAACACCGGGGAGCTGTTTTTT
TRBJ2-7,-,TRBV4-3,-,CASSQAPGLLYEQYF,TGCGCCAGCAGCCAAGCCCCCGGACTCCTATACGAGCAGTACTTC
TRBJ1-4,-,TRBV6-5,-,CASRGGSANEKLFF,TGTGCCAGCAGGGGAGGGTCGGCTAATGAAAAACTGTTTTTT
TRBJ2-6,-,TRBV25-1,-,CASSYAGANVLTF,TGTGCCAGCAGTTATGCTGGGGCCAACGTCCTGACTTTC
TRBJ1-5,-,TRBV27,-,CASSPLAPNQPQHF,TGTGCCAGCAGCCCTCTTGCCCCTAATCAGCCCCAGCATTTT
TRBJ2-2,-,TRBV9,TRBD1,CASSVVPGQGNTGELFF,TGTGCCAGCAGCGTAGTTCCGGGACAGGGGAACACCGGGGAGCTGTTTTTT
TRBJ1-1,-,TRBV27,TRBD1,CASTTGEDTEAFF,TGTGCCAGCACTACAGGGGAAGACACTGAAGCTTTCTTT
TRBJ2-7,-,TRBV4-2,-,CASSQDAGTDYEQYF,TGTGCCAGCAGCCAAGATGCGGGGACAGACTACGAGCAGTACTTC
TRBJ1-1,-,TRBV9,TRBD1,CASSVGGDRGAEAFF,TGTGCCAGCAGCGTAGGAGGGGACAGGGGTGCTGAAGCTTTCTTT
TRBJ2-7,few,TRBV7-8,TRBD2,CASSRTSGRAHEQYF,TGTGCCAGCAGCCGTACTAGCGGGAGGGCCCACGAGCAGTACTTC